Listed below are T cell receptor beta chains from one sample, sequenced in a study of Tregs in tolerant kidney transplant recipients. The data were produced by immunoSEQ multiplex PCR, yet TCRdb's version contains in-frame clones alone and is incomplete. This table holds more than 90,000 clones, approximately 90% found once. Material for sequencing was CD4+ T cells from blood. These receptors were taken from a human donor in good health. The CDR3 runs from the conserved cysteine through the conserved F or W. A D gene is named only where the DNA matches it firmly. The size entry is marked missing in some rows and otherwise reads once, few, many or a size class.

CDR3aa: CASSLSYRDRTYGYTF; CDR3nt: TGTGCCAGCAGCCTTTCCTATCGGGACAGAACTTATGGCTACACCTTC; abundance: -; v_gene: TRBV5-4; j_gene: TRBJ1-2; d_gene: TRBD1
CDR3aa: CASSRGIAGEFSRETQYF; CDR3nt: TGCGCCAGCAGCCGAGGGATAGCGGGGGAATTCTCGAGAGAGACCCAGTACTTC; abundance: -; v_gene: TRBV5-1; j_gene: TRBJ2-5; d_gene: TRBD2
CDR3aa: CASSIGGTGANVLTF; CDR3nt: TGTGCCAGTAGTATAGGAGGGACGGGGGCCAACGTCCTGACTTTC; abundance: -; v_gene: TRBV19; j_gene: TRBJ2-6; d_gene: -
CDR3aa: CASSQYGGGTEAFF; CDR3nt: TGTGCCAGCAGCCAATACGGGGGAGGGACTGAAGCTTTCTTT; abundance: -; v_gene: TRBV14; j_gene: TRBJ1-1; d_gene: -
CDR3aa: CASSLEVGSGANVLTF; CDR3nt: TGCGCCAGCAGCTTGGAGGTGGGATCTGGGGCCAACGTCCTGACTTTC; abundance: -; v_gene: TRBV5-1; j_gene: TRBJ2-6; d_gene: -
CDR3aa: CAINRQGLASEQFF; CDR3nt: TGTGCCATCAATAGACAGGGGTTAGCGAGTGAGCAGTTCTTC; abundance: -; v_gene: TRBV10-3; j_gene: TRBJ2-1; d_gene: TRBD1
CDR3aa: CASSPGGGTNEKLFF; CDR3nt: TGTGCCAGTAGTCCCGGAGGGGGAACTAATGAAAAACTGTTTTTT; abundance: -; v_gene: TRBV19; j_gene: TRBJ1-4; d_gene: -
CDR3aa: CASSLRGEQPQHF; CDR3nt: TGTGCCAGTAGCCTCAGGGGAGAGCAGCCCCAGCATTTT; abundance: -; v_gene: TRBV19; j_gene: TRBJ1-5; d_gene: -
CDR3aa: CASRSGGSTDTQYF; CDR3nt: TGTGCCAGCAGGTCGGGCGGGAGCACAGATACGCAGTATTTT; abundance: -; v_gene: TRBV4-2; j_gene: TRBJ2-3; d_gene: -
CDR3aa: CAWTIGPYGYTF; CDR3nt: TGTGCCTGGACGATCGGGCCCTATGGCTACACCTTC; abundance: -; v_gene: TRBV30; j_gene: TRBJ1-2; d_gene: -
CDR3aa: CASSPTTDTQYF; CDR3nt: TGTGCCAGCAGCCCGACGACAGATACGCAGTATTTT; abundance: -; v_gene: TRBV6-6; j_gene: TRBJ2-3; d_gene: -
CDR3aa: CASSMGRVEETQYF; CDR3nt: TGTGCCAGTAGTATGGGCAGGGTGGAAGAGACCCAGTACTTC; abundance: -; v_gene: TRBV19; j_gene: TRBJ2-5; d_gene: -
CDR3aa: CASSSGVGPADTQYF; CDR3nt: TGTGCCAGTAGCTCCGGGGTCGGGCCCGCAGATACGCAGTATTTT; abundance: -; v_gene: TRBV19; j_gene: TRBJ2-3; d_gene: -
CDR3aa: CASSYSGTSGNTIYF; CDR3nt: TGTGCCAGCAGTTACTCAGGGACGTCTGGAAACACCATATATTTT; abundance: once; v_gene: TRBV6-6; j_gene: TRBJ1-3; d_gene: -
CDR3aa: CASSDLAGALNEQFF; CDR3nt: TGTGCCAGCAGTGATCTAGCGGGGGCCCTCAATGAGCAGTTCTTC; abundance: -; v_gene: TRBV6-1; j_gene: TRBJ2-1; d_gene: TRBD2
CDR3aa: CAWSRLGQGLEQYF; CDR3nt: TGTGCCTGGAGTAGGTTAGGACAGGGTCTTGAGCAGTACTTC; abundance: -; v_gene: TRBV30; j_gene: TRBJ2-7; d_gene: TRBD1
CDR3aa: CASRSDRGHEKLFF; CDR3nt: TGTGCCAGTAGATCGGACAGGGGGCATGAAAAACTGTTTTTT; abundance: many; v_gene: TRBV19; j_gene: TRBJ1-4; d_gene: TRBD1